Shown below are 32 T cell receptor beta chains from a single sample sequenced in a study of T-cell reconstitution after alpha-beta-depleted transplantation in children. Unique molecular identifiers were built into the TCRbeta library. TCRdb fed the PCR reads into MiXCR, producing one record per CDR3 protein. The table shows fewer than 550,000 distinct CDR3 sequences, with over 9.5% occurring only once. This specimen was PBMCs, mostly from graft donor cells, taken 180 days after TCRalphabeta/CD19-depleted stem cell transplant. Every receptor here comes from a female patient aged 2 to 10 who had a stem cell transplant for aplastic anemia, so the T cells may come from the graft donor.

This clonotype was counted between two and nine times. The chain couples TRBV12-3 or TRBV12-4 to TRBJ2-7; 9 nucleotides match TRBD1. The CDR3 loop spans 16 amino acids. Trimming at V came to 1 base and at J to 3 bases, leaving 7 bases not matched to a gene. The CDR3 protein is CASSLGGTGPRYEQYV. The DNA for the CDR3 is TGTGCCAGCAGTTTAGGTGGGACAGGGCCCCGCTACGAGCAGTACGTC.

The sample holds a few counts of this clonotype. The CDR3 DNA reads TGTGCCAGCAGAACCGTCGCGGTGGGTGAAGCTTTCTTT. Amino acids: CASRTVAVGEAFF. The chain links TRBV7-9 to TRBJ1-1; unclear D gene. V dropped 6 bases and J dropped 7 bases, with 15 bases sitting between them. The CDR3 has 13 residues. The germline V gene encodes CDR1 SEHNR and CDR2 FQNEAQ (reference sequence).

The chain links TRBV5-1 to TRBJ2-6, with 9 nucleotides matching TRBD1. Per the germline V gene, CDR1 is SGHRS and CDR2 is YFSETQ. The V and J ends lost 6 bases and 5 bases, in that order; junction bases with no gene match: 9. The CDR3 loop spans 16 amino acids. CDR3 in amino acids: CASMGQGKLRANVLTF. The CDR3 DNA follows: TGCGCCAGCATGGGACAGGGAAAACTTAGGGCCAACGTCCTGACTTTC.

This clonotype was counted many times. This chain uses TRBV4-3 with TRBJ1-3, with TRBD1 matching 7 bases. The germline gives CDR1 LGHNA, CDR2 YSLEER. Trimming removed 4 bases from V and 6 bases from J; junction bases left unmatched: 9. The CDR3 loop spans 15 amino acids. The CDR3 is CASSPERRGQNTIYF. The CDR3 DNA reads as TGCGCCAGCAGCCCCGAGCGGAGGGGGCAAAACACCATATATTTT.

This sequence joins TRBV30 and TRBJ1-5; 7 positions agree with TRBD1. Germline V gene sequence: CDR1 GTSNPN, CDR2 SVGIG (reference sequence). V dropped 5 bases and J dropped 1; count of bases not matched to a gene: 8. This CDR3 has 15 amino acids. The CDR3 region has the DNA TGTGCCTGGGCAAAAGGGACAGTAAGCAATCAGCCCCAGCATTTT. Its translation is CAWAKGTVSNQPQHF.

This clonotype was seen a handful of times. J is TRBJ2-3 and V is TRBV18; 7 bases match TRBD2. Germline trimming cut 3 bases from V and 5 bases from J; bases unmatched to any gene: 11. The CDR3 sequence is 16 residues long. The V gene's germline CDR1 is KGHSH and CDR2 LQKENI. CDR3 nucleotide sequence: TGTGCCAGCTCACCCCAAGCGGGGCGCCAGCGAGATACGCAGTATTTT. This gives the protein CASSPQAGRQRDTQYF.

This clonotype was recorded a few times. The chain employs TRBV7-2 and TRBJ2-1; TRBD2 is a possible D gene (6 bases). This CDR3 spans 16 amino acids. V gave up 0 bases and J gave up 0 bases, with 9 bases separating them. Per germline, CDR1 SGHTA and CDR2 FQGNSA. The CDR3 loop reads CASSLAQGGSYNEQFF. CDR3 DNA sequence: TGTGCCAGCAGCTTAGCGCAGGGAGGCTCCTACAATGAGCAGTTCTTC.

Only a few counts were recorded for this clonotype. The chain couples TRBV6-2 or TRBV6-3 to TRBJ1-2; perhaps TRBD1 as D (5 bases). Germline CDR1 and CDR2: MNHEY and SVGEGT. This CDR3 comprises 15 residues. Trimming pared 3 bases from V and 3 bases from J, leaving 14 bases between. CDR3 region: CASSYGPTVHYGYTF. Here the CDR3 DNA reads TGTGCCAGCAGTTATGGACCGACAGTCCACTATGGCTACACCTTC.

This clonotype was counted only a few times. The rearrangement joins TRBV9 to TRBJ1-5; 11 bases map to TRBD1. J was trimmed by 6 bases and V by 4 bases; bases with no gene match: 6. The germline gives CDR1 SGDLS, CDR2 YYNGEE. This CDR3 has 15 amino acids. The CDR3 reads CASSPRGTGGQPQHF. The CDR3 DNA follows: TGTGCCAGCAGCCCCCGCGGGACAGGGGGTCAGCCCCAGCATTTT.

V and J are TRBV7-2 and TRBJ2-2; D ambiguous. This CDR3 comprises 15 residues. Germline V CDR1 and CDR2: SGHTA, FQGNSA. The V gene lost 6 bases and the J gene lost 4 bases, with 15 bases spanning the gap. CDR3 coding DNA: TGTGCCAGCAGTCACCCTCCCTCGGCCACCGGGGAGCTGTTTTTT. Its protein is CASSHPPSATGELFF.

The CDR3 is CASSPVVGEISGNTIYF. The CDR3 nucleotides read TGCGCCAGCAGCCCGGTCGTGGGGGAAATCTCTGGAAACACCATATATTTT. This chain uses TRBV5-1 with TRBJ1-3; a possible D gene is TRBD1 (5 bases). Germline CDR1 SGHRS, CDR2 YFSETQ. V lost 4 bases to trimming and J lost 0 bases, with 17 bases between them. CDR3 length: 17 amino acids.

The chain carries TRBV4-2 and TRBJ2-7; perhaps D is TRBD1 or TRBD2 (5 bases each). CDR3 length equals 19 residues. The V gene lost 0 bases and the J gene lost 1 base, with 22 bases spanning the gap. The V gene's germline CDR1 is LGHNA and CDR2 YNFKEQ. CDR3 sequence: CASSQEGGSGAARSYEQYF. The CDR3 DNA follows: TGTGCCAGCAGCCAAGAAGGCGGGTCCGGGGCCGCACGATCCTACGAGCAGTACTTC.

This clonotype was observed a few times. The chain employs TRBV7-9 and TRBJ2-7; tentative D call: TRBD2 (6 bases). Germline loops: CDR1 SEHNR, CDR2 FQNEAQ (reference sequence). V lost 6 bases to trimming and J lost 1 base, with 16 bases between them. The CDR3 is 15 amino acids. The CDR3 sequence: CASRGGATGSYEQYF. The DNA of the CDR3 is TGTGCCAGCAGGGGGGGAGCAACTGGGTCCTACGAGCAGTACTTC.

This clonotype was seen more than once but under ten times. The chain joins TRBV27 to TRBJ2-2; the match to TRBD2 covers 9 bases. CDR1 and CDR2 (germline): MNHEY, SMNVEV (reference sequence). The length of the CDR3 is 16 residues. V was clipped by 5 bases and J by 6 bases; unmatched bases: 10. The CDR3, as DNA: TGTGCCAGCAGTCTCACAGCGGGAGGTCTGCCCGGGGAGCTGTTTTTT. Translation: CASSLTAGGLPGELFF.

The chain combines TRBV19 with TRBJ2-3; 13 bases map to TRBD2. With V trimmed by 4 bases and J by 2 bases, 9 bases remained unmatched. The CDR3 runs to 18 residues. Per germline, CDR1 LNHDA and CDR2 SQIVND (reference sequence). This CDR3 is CASSTQRGLAGDTDTQYF. CDR3 in DNA: TGTGCCAGTAGTACACAGAGAGGACTAGCGGGAGACACAGATACGCAGTATTTT.

This clonotype was observed many times. The chain joins TRBV6-2 or TRBV6-3 to TRBJ1-2; no reliable D call. Trimming cost V 2 bases and J 2 bases, with 15 bases left between them. The CDR3 has 16 residues. CDR1 is MNHEY, CDR2 SVGEGT, per germline. CDR3 in DNA: TGTGCCAGCAGTTACCGCCGGACGACTCTCAACTATGGCTACACCTTC. Its protein is CASSYRRTTLNYGYTF.

On this clonotype: This may come from a read error, since a much larger clone is one base off. The rearrangement joins TRBV6-1 to TRBJ2-1; perhaps TRBD2 as D (6 bases). The CDR3 is 15 residues long. Germline V lookup: CDR1 MNHNS, CDR2 SASEGT. The CDR3 is CASSTWGEIYSEQFF. CDR3 in DNA: TGTGCCAGCAGTACATGGGGGGAGATCTACAGTGAGCAGTTCTTC.

The V gene is TRBV27, the J gene TRBJ1-6; 9 nucleotides agree with TRBD1. CDR3 length: 15 residues. The germline V gene has CDR1 MNHEY and CDR2 SMNVEV (reference sequence). Trimming at V came to 6 bases and at J to 7 bases, leaving 7 bases not matched to a gene. The CDR3 sequence: CASRIPGQGNSPLHF. DNA for the CDR3: TGTGCCAGCAGGATCCCGGGACAGGGAAATTCACCCCTCCACTTT.

This clonotype was seen at least ten times. The chain employs TRBV2 and TRBJ2-1; 10 bases match TRBD1. This CDR3 has 14 amino acids. With V trimmed by 5 bases and J by 7 bases, 5 bases remained unmatched. Germline lookup yields CDR1 SNHLY and CDR2 FYNNEI. CDR3 DNA: TGTGCCAGCAGTCCGGGACAGGGGTTGAATGAGCAGTTCTTC. Protein product: CASSPGQGLNEQFF.

This chain joins TRBV28 and TRBJ2-5, with 7 bases that match TRBD2. The germline CDR1 and CDR2 sequences are MDHEN and SYDVKM. The junction had 16 bases not matched to a gene; V was cut back by 2 bases and J by 7 bases. This CDR3 has 17 amino acids. The CDR3 nucleotides are TGTGCCAGCAGTTTACCCTGGACTAGATTGAGTTCGGCGACCCAGTACTTC. It translates to CASSLPWTRLSSATQYF.

This clonotype was picked up a small number of times. The chain links TRBV27 to TRBJ2-5; possible D gene TRBD1, 6 bases. Germline assignment: CDR1 MNHEY and CDR2 SMNVEV (reference sequence). V was clipped by 4 bases and J by 3 bases, with 21 bases between them. The CDR3 has 17 amino acids. The CDR3 region is CASSSDRRGPSKETQYF. The CDR3 coding sequence is TGTGCCAGCAGTTCAGACAGGCGTGGACCCTCAAAAGAGACCCAGTACTTC.

V gene TRBV11-3 combines with J gene TRBJ2-1; D tentatively fits TRBD1 or TRBD2 (5 bases each). V lost 5 bases to trimming and J lost 5 bases, with 13 bases between them. This CDR3 comprises 14 residues. The germline V gene has CDR1 SGHNT and CDR2 YENEEA. The DNA of the CDR3 is TGTGCCAGCAGCCCCGGGACGGCCAACAATGAGCAGTTCTTC. Its translation is CASSPGTANNEQFF.

In its sample, this clonotype was seen many times. The CDR3 coding sequence is TGCGCCAGCAGGTTAGGGTCTAGCGGGAGTTTCGGCGAGCAGTTCTTC. This translates into CASRLGSSGSFGEQFF. This rearrangement joins TRBV5-1 to TRBJ2-1; 10 bases map to TRBD2. The CDR3 spans 16 residues. The junction had 15 bases not matched to a gene; V was cut back by 5 bases and J by 10 bases. Germline CDR1 and CDR2: SGHRS and YFSETQ. Variable domain in full (rest from reference TRBV5-1 and TRBJ2-1): KAGVTQTPRYLIKTRGQQVTLSCSPISGHRSVSWYQQTPGQGLQFLFEYFSETQRNKGNFPGRFSGRQFSNSRSEMNVSTLELGDSALYLCASRLGSSGSFGEQFFGPGTRLTVL.

This clonotype came up a few times. The rearrangement links TRBV27 to TRBJ2-7, with D possibly matching TRBD2 (6 bases). CDR1 and CDR2 from the germline V gene are MNHEY and SMNVEV (reference sequence). The V and J ends lost 8 bases and 6 bases respectively, with 17 bases between them. The CDR3 contains 13 residues. The CDR3 spells CASCLPARGEQYV. CDR3 DNA sequence: TGTGCCAGCTGCTTACCGGCGCGGGGCGAGCAGTACGTC.

This sequence joins TRBV20-1 and TRBJ1-2, with 8 bases fitting TRBD1. Per the germline V gene, CDR1 is DFQATT and CDR2 is SNEGSKA (reference sequence). CDR3 length equals 14 residues. Unmatched junction bases numbered 5, after V lost 5 bases and J lost 0 bases. This CDR3 is CSAVWDRTNYGYTF. DNA for the CDR3: TGCAGTGCTGTCTGGGACAGGACTAACTATGGCTACACCTTC.

This clonotype turned up a few times. The chain is built from TRBV27 and TRBJ2-7; a possible D gene is TRBD1 (6 bases). Trimming stripped 6 bases from V and 2 bases from J, with 14 bases between. In germline, CDR1 is MNHEY, CDR2 SMNVEV (reference sequence). There are 14 residues in the CDR3. The DNA of the CDR3 is TGTGCCAGCAGCCCCGGGACAACGACCTACGAGCAGTACTTC. It encodes CASSPGTTTYEQYF.

This chain joins TRBV12-3 or TRBV12-4 and TRBJ2-1; D is unclear. The CDR3 runs to 15 residues. V was trimmed by 4 bases and J by 0 bases, leaving 10 bases between them. The CDR3 protein is CASSSTSSSYNEQFF. In DNA form, the CDR3 reads TGTGCCAGCAGTTCCACCTCTAGCTCCTACAATGAGCAGTTCTTC.

J is TRBJ2-7 and V is TRBV7-9, with D possibly being TRBD1 (6 bases). Germline loops: CDR1 SEHNR, CDR2 FQNEAQ (reference sequence). Deletions cut 1 base from V and 3 bases from J, with 13 bases between. The CDR3 sequence is 15 residues long. The CDR3: CASSLEVQQGYEQYF. CDR3 DNA sequence: TGTGCCAGCAGCTTAGAAGTACAACAGGGCTACGAGCAGTACTTC. The complete variable domain, with remaining parts taken from reference TRBV7-9 and TRBJ2-7, reads DTGVSQNPRHKITKRGQNVTFRCDPISEHNRLYWYRQTLGQGPEFLTYFQNEAQLEKSRLLSDRFSAERPKGSFSTLEIQRTEQGDSAMYLCASSLEVQQGYEQYFGPGTRLTVT.

This clonotype has just a few counts. This chain connects TRBV15 to TRBJ2-7; D possibly corresponds to TRBD2 (5 bases). V was pared by 3 bases and J by 5 bases, with 14 bases between. CDR1 is LNHNV, CDR2 YYDKDF, per germline (reference sequence). The CDR3 spans 14 residues. The CDR3 DNA follows: TGTGCCACCAGCAGCAGCCGACTTAGCGACGAGCAGTACGTC. It is translated as CATSSSRLSDEQYV.

This clonotype has just a few counts. The rearrangement uses TRBV20-1 and TRBJ2-5; D is perhaps TRBD1 (6 bases). In germline, CDR1 is DFQATT, CDR2 SNEGSKA (reference sequence). Trimming cost V 3 bases and J 5 bases, with 13 bases left between them. CDR3 size: 13 residues. The CDR3 reads CSARYQGLETQYF. The CDR3 bases are TGCAGTGCTAGGTATCAGGGGCTCGAGACCCAGTACTTC.

This clonotype occurred many times. The rearrangement links TRBV20-1 to TRBJ2-3; 7 bases line up with TRBD1. This CDR3 contains 13 residues. Germline CDR1 and CDR2: DFQATT and SNEGSKA (reference sequence). The V gene end was trimmed by 6 bases and the J gene end by 3 bases; junction bases not matched to a gene: 6. The CDR3 DNA reads as TGCAGTGCGAAAGGGGGCGGAACAGATACGCAGTATTTT. Its translation is CSAKGGGTDTQYF.

This chain connects TRBV20-1 to TRBJ2-3; D unresolved. CDR1 DFQATT and CDR2 SNEGSKA come from the germline V gene (reference sequence). The V gene lost 2 bases and the J gene lost 14 bases, with 20 bases spanning the gap. The CDR3 length is 13 residues. The CDR3, as DNA: TGCAGTGCTAGACCTACCAGCCGGGCTATCGGGTATTTT. Protein product: CSARPTSRAIGYF.